This passage covers 25 T cell receptor beta chains from one sample sequenced in a study of OX40 agonist ivuxolimab in advanced cancers. Sequencing used immunoSEQ multiplex PCR; TCRdb keeps in-frame clones, though not all of them. The table lists about 70,000 clones, roughly 80% of them singletons. The source material was CD4+ or CD8+ T cells sorted from blood, sampled in a trial of the OX40 agonist ivuxolimab. These receptors were obtained from an adult with an advanced solid tumor such as melanoma, head and neck, liver or kidney cancer.

This clone was found a few times. The CDR3 DNA sequence: TGTGCCAGCAGTGTTGGACTAGCGGGATACGAGCAGTACTTC. This encodes CASSVGLAGYEQYF. J is TRBJ2-7 and V is TRBV2; 12 bases are a match to TRBD2. The germline CDR1 and CDR2 sequences are SNHLY and FYNNEI. V shed 4 bases, J shed 4 bases, and the junction held 2 bases outside the gene matches. The length of the CDR3 is 14 residues.

This chain joins TRBV21-1 and TRBJ2-7. TRBV21-1 is a recognized pseudogene. The CDR3 sequence is 16 residues long. CDR3: CASRHVLLHVLDEQYF. Written as DNA, the CDR3 is TGTGCCAGCAGACATGTACTGCTACACGTGTTAGACGAGCAGTACTTC.

The chain couples TRBV11-2 to TRBJ2-1; TRBD1 agrees at 7 bases. Losses at the gene ends were 5 bases for V and 4 bases for J; bases not matched to a gene: 5. CDR1 is SGHAT, CDR2 FQNNGV, per germline. The CDR3 extends over 14 amino acids. CDR3: CASSPRTGYNEQFF. In DNA, the CDR3 is TGTGCCAGCAGCCCCCGGACAGGTTACAATGAGCAGTTCTTC.

The genes are TRBV5-5 and TRBJ1-5; weak D call: TRBD1 (5 bases). Deletions cut 5 bases from V and 5 bases from J, with 17 bases between. There are 15 residues in the CDR3. CDR1 SGHKS and CDR2 YYEKEE come from the germline V gene (reference sequence). The CDR3 here is CASSFDGDLYQPQHF. The CDR3 nucleotides read TGTGCCAGCAGTTTTGACGGGGACCTCTATCAGCCCCAGCATTTT.

V and J are TRBV6-1 and TRBJ2-1; D might be TRBD2 (6 bases). Germline lookup yields CDR1 MNHNS and CDR2 SASEGT. V lost 4 bases to trimming and J lost 4 bases, with 17 bases between them. The CDR3 spans 16 residues. CDR3 DNA sequence: TGTGCCAGCAGTGGGTTCTCGACTAGTGGATACAATGAGCAGTTCTTC. It translates to CASSGFSTSGYNEQFF.

In this sample, this clone turned up once. The chain combines TRBV29-1 with TRBJ2-2; no clear D. V was cut by 4 bases and J by 6 bases, with 6 bases left in between. The CDR3 contains 11 residues. The V gene's germline CDR1 is SQVTM and CDR2 ANQGSEA. In nucleotides, the CDR3 is TGCAGCGTTGCCTCGCCCGGGGAGCTGTTTTTT. Its translation is CSVASPGELFF.

This clone was picked up a small number of times. The V call is TRBV11-3, the J call TRBJ2-6, with 8 bases identical to TRBD1. This CDR3 has 18 amino acids. Per the germline V gene, CDR1 is SGHNT and CDR2 is YENEEA. The trim removed 5 bases at V and 0 bases at J, leaving 9 bases unmatched. CDR3 coding DNA: TGTGCCAGCAGCCCTGGGTACAGGGGGGCCTCTGGGGCCAACGTCCTGACTTTC. This translates into CASSPGYRGASGANVLTF. Supplemented by reference TRBV11-3 and TRBJ2-6, the full variable domain reads EAGVVQSPRYKIIEKKQPVAFWCNPISGHNTLYWYLQNLGQGPELLIRYENEEAVDDSQLPKDRFSAERLKGVDSTLKIQPAELGDSAVYLCASSPGYRGASGANVLTFGAGSRLTVL.

This chain joins TRBV6-1 and TRBJ2-5; D may correspond to TRBD1 or TRBD2 (5 bases each). TRBJ2-7 matches the DNA end more closely, so the J call is doubtful. Germline CDR1 reads MNHNS; CDR2 reads SASEGT. The CDR3 totals 14 residues. The CDR3 is CASSRDGNSYEQYF. The CDR3 nucleotides read TGTGCCAGCAGCCGGGACGGTAACTCCTACGAGCAGTACTTC.

Here the CDR3 reads CASSSVTGGETQYF. DNA for the CDR3: TGCGCCAGCAGCTCCGTGACAGGGGGGGAGACCCAGTACTTC. The rearrangement links TRBV5-1 to TRBJ2-5; TRBD1 aligns across 9 bases. The CDR3 is made up of 14 amino acids. Germline loops: CDR1 SGHRS, CDR2 YFSETQ. The V and J ends lost 3 bases and 5 bases, in that order; junction bases with no gene match: 5.

This clone was seen once. The CDR3 bases are TGTGCCAGTCGACAGGGAGGGGCGAACACTGAAGCTTTCTTT. Translation: CASRQGGANTEAFF. The chain combines TRBV28 with TRBJ1-1; 7 bases fit TRBD1. This CDR3 contains 14 residues. With V trimmed by 9 bases and J by 1 base, 8 bases remained unmatched. Germline V gene data show CDR1 as MDHEN and CDR2 as SYDVKM. The whole variable domain, remainder taken from reference TRBV28 and TRBJ1-1, is DVKVTQSSRYLVKRTGEKVFLECVQDMDHENMFWYRQDPGLGLRLIYFSYDVKMKEKGDIPEGYSVSREKKERFSLILESASTNQTSMYLCASRQGGANTEAFFGQGTRLTVV.

The V and J genes are TRBV28 and TRBJ1-5, with 8 bases matching TRBD1. Germline CDR1 is MDHEN and CDR2 is SYDVKM. The CDR3 contains 15 residues. Trimming at V came to 2 bases and at J to 7 bases, leaving 7 bases not matched to a gene. The CDR3 nucleotides are TGTGCCAGCAGTTTAGACAGGGGTACAGGACAGCCCCAGCATTTT. Amino acids: CASSLDRGTGQPQHF.

Regarding this clone: Other nucleotide sequences from this sample produce the same CDR3. V usage is TRBV7-2 and J usage is TRBJ1-3; 7 positions match TRBD1. Trimming took 4 bases from V and 4 from J; bases not matched to a gene: 4. Germline V CDR1 and CDR2: SGHTA, FQGNSA. The CDR3 contains 14 residues. The DNA of the CDR3 is TGTGCCAGCAGCTCTGGGACAGTAGGAAACACCATATATTTT. This sequence encodes CASSSGTVGNTIYF.

The chain carries TRBV18 and TRBJ1-3, with no clear D. This CDR3 has 15 amino acids. Per germline, CDR1 KGHSH and CDR2 LQKENI. V lost 3 bases to trimming and J lost 0 bases, with 9 bases between them. CDR3 coding DNA: TGTGCCAGCTCACCTGGGGAGGTCTCTGGAAACACCATATATTTT. Residues: CASSPGEVSGNTIYF.

The gene calls are TRBV7-3 and TRBJ1-6, with D maybe TRBD1 (5 bases). Germline assignment: CDR1 SGHTA and CDR2 FQGTGA. This CDR3 has 14 residues. Trimming shortened V by 2 bases and J by 10 bases, and 12 bases separated the two germline ends. The CDR3 bases are TGTGCCAGCAGCTTAGGGACGGTGGGGTCACCCCTCCACTTT. Its translation is CASSLGTVGSPLHF.

The rearrangement uses TRBV28 and TRBJ1-5, with 7 bases that match TRBD1. The V segment lost 10 bases and the J segment 4 bases; nucleotides outside the gene matches: 16. The CDR3 totals 16 residues. From germline, CDR1 is MDHEN and CDR2 SYDVKM. CDR3 region: CATRTWARGSNQPQHF. CDR3 sequence (DNA): TGTGCCACTCGGACGTGGGCCAGGGGGTCGAATCAGCCCCAGCATTTT. Looking up the rest from reference TRBV28 and TRBJ1-5 gives the full variable domain: DVKVTQSSRYLVKRTGEKVFLECVQDMDHENMFWYRQDPGLGLRLIYFSYDVKMKEKGDIPEGYSVSREKKERFSLILESASTNQTSMYLCATRTWARGSNQPQHFGDGTRLSIL.

The chain has TRBV5-4 and TRBJ2-6, with no clear D. Trimming took 1 base from V and 0 from J, leaving 11 bases between them. The CDR3 loop spans 17 amino acids. Germline assignment: CDR1 SGHNT and CDR2 YYREEE (reference sequence). The CDR3 reads CASSLNGFFSGANVLTF. As DNA, the CDR3 is TGTGCCAGCAGCTTGAACGGCTTCTTCTCTGGGGCCAACGTCCTGACTTTC.

The V and J genes are TRBV18 and TRBJ1-4, with TRBD1 matching over 9 bases. V shed 4 bases and J 0 bases; nucleotides not matched to a gene: 9. Germline CDR1 and CDR2: KGHSH and LQKENI. CDR3 length equals 18 residues. CDR3: CASSQTGGQGTTNEKLFF. The CDR3 region has the DNA TGTGCCAGCTCACAAACCGGGGGACAGGGCACAACTAATGAAAAACTGTTTTTT. Full variable domain (rest looked up from reference TRBV18 and TRBJ1-4): NAGVMQNPRHLVRRRGQEARLRCSPMKGHSHVYWYRQLPEEGLKFMVYLQKENIIDESGMPKERFSAEFPKEGPSILRIQQVVRGDSAAYFCASSQTGGQGTTNEKLFFGSGTQLSVL.

This clone was seen a single time. V is TRBV9 and J is TRBJ2-5, with 8 bases matching TRBD2. After removal of 0 bases from V and 3 bases from J, the junction contained 4 bases not matched to a gene. CDR3 length equals 15 residues. CDR1 SGDLS and CDR2 YYNGEE come from the germline V gene. The CDR3 sequence: CASSVDGTREETQYF. The CDR3 DNA reads as TGTGCCAGCAGCGTAGACGGGACTAGGGAAGAGACCCAGTACTTC.

This sequence joins TRBV7-2 and TRBJ1-1, with 11 bases lining up with TRBD1. The CDR3 totals 14 residues. The germline V gene encodes CDR1 SGHTA and CDR2 FQGNSA. V shed 2 bases and J 6 bases; nucleotides not matched to a gene: 2. The CDR3 DNA reads as TGTGCCAGCAGCTTATGGGGACAGGGGGCTGAAGCTTTCTTT. This translates into CASSLWGQGAEAFF.

This chain uses TRBV29-1 with TRBJ2-2; no reliable D call. CDR3 length: 14 amino acids. Per the germline V gene, CDR1 is SQVTM and CDR2 is ANQGSEA. The V gene lost 5 bases and the J gene lost 7 bases, with 17 bases spanning the gap. The CDR3 is CSVRPLSPHGELFF. The CDR3 DNA is TGCAGCGTTCGGCCCCTTTCGCCTCACGGGGAGCTGTTTTTT.

The chain carries TRBV5-8 and TRBJ1-5; possibly TRBD1 for D (5 bases). Trimming took 6 bases from V and 2 from J, leaving 15 bases between them. Germline V lookup: CDR1 SGHTS, CDR2 YDEGEE. The CDR3 runs to 15 residues. CDR3 DNA: TGTGCCAGCACCCCGCGGGGGTTTGGCAATCAGCCCCAGCATTTT. Translation: CASTPRGFGNQPQHF.

The chain combines TRBV7-2 with TRBJ2-5; TRBD1 might be the D (6 bases). The CDR3 is made up of 13 amino acids. The V end lost 5 bases, the J end lost 4 bases, and 11 bases lay between the germline ends. The germline V gene has CDR1 SGHTA and CDR2 FQGNSA. CDR3 residues: CASSPKGGETQYF. The CDR3 coding sequence is TGTGCCAGCAGCCCCAAAGGGGGAGAGACCCAGTACTTC.

The chain carries TRBV5-1 and TRBJ2-7, with TRBD2 matching 11 bases. Losses at the gene ends were 4 bases for V and 5 bases for J; bases not matched to a gene: 5. The CDR3 consists of 14 residues. CDR1 is SGHRS and CDR2 is YFSETQ in the germline V gene. The CDR3 region has the DNA TGCGCCAGCAGCGTCCAGACTAGCGGGGACGAGCAGTACTTC. Protein sequence: CASSVQTSGDEQYF.

This rearrangement joins TRBV6-5 to TRBJ1-5; D uncertain. There are 15 residues in the CDR3. V shed 7 bases and J shed 1 base, with 14 bases lying between them. The V gene's germline CDR1 is MNHEY and CDR2 SVGAGI. The DNA for the CDR3 is TGTGCCAGCATGGGTTGGCCCGGGAGCAATCAGCCCCAGCATTTT. Its translation: CASMGWPGSNQPQHF.

This clone was detected only a few times. The chain links TRBV6-6 to TRBJ1-5; 7 bases fit TRBD1. CDR3 length: 15 amino acids. Germline values: CDR1 MNHNY, CDR2 SVGAGI (reference sequence). V lost 6 bases, J lost 3 bases, and 8 bases stayed unmatched. Here the CDR3 reads CASSPQGPANQPQHF. CDR3 DNA: TGTGCCAGCAGCCCACAGGGGCCCGCCAATCAGCCCCAGCATTTT.